Shown below are 8 T cell receptor beta chains from a single sample sequenced in a study of T-cell memory formation after mild COVID-19 (dated by TCRdb to the early 2020s). Libraries came from 5' RACE. Sequencing relied on an Illumina NovaSeq 6000. TCRdb redid the processing of the public reads, applying fastp at Q25 and MiXCR, and retained in-frame beta chains. Each record represents a unique CDR3 protein, reported with the most common genes and DNA among its rows. The sample table contains 180,000 or so distinct CDR3 sequences; only one count was recorded for roughly 10% of them. About 3.8% of the sample is taken by the ten largest. What was sequenced was PBMCs or a T cell subset sorted from them (not recorded which). Receptors originate from a man between 18 and 35 years old who had mild COVID-19 (a few samples of this study predate the infection). The sample titles of this study are shuffled in the database, so cell type and time point are left out; the donor was told from shared clones.

The sample holds many counts of this clonotype. This rearrangement joins TRBV5-1 to TRBJ1-1, with D possibly matching TRBD1 (6 bases). This CDR3 spans 14 amino acids. Germline V gene sequence: CDR1 SGHRS, CDR2 YFSETQ. Between the trimmed V and J ends, which lost 4 bases and 9 bases, there was a span of 19 bases. CDR3: CASSPGGTPNKAFF. For the CDR3, the DNA is TGCGCCAGCAGCCCGGGCGGGACACCCAATAAAGCTTTCTTT.

This clonotype has more than one count but fewer than ten. The chain has TRBV7-2 and TRBJ1-6; no clear D gene. The V gene lost 11 bases and the J gene lost 7 bases, with 15 bases spanning the gap. The CDR3 is 13 residues long. The V gene's germline CDR1 is SGHTA and CDR2 FQGNSA. In DNA form, the CDR3 reads TGTGCCTGTCGGCCGGGAGGGAATTCACCCCTCCACTTT. The encoded protein is CACRPGGNSPLHF.

The V gene is TRBV12-3 or TRBV12-4, the J gene TRBJ2-1; TRBD1 aligns across 8 bases. CDR3 length: 17 residues. The V and J ends lost 3 bases and 9 bases, in that order; junction bases with no gene match: 16. The CDR3 protein is CASSLSGWTGLSSEQFF. The DNA for the CDR3 is TGTGCCAGCAGTTTGTCAGGTTGGACAGGGCTATCAAGTGAGCAGTTCTTC.

The rearrangement joins TRBV14 to TRBJ1-5; D is possibly TRBD1 (5 bases). Germline CDR1 reads SGHDN; CDR2 reads FVKESK. This CDR3 has 15 amino acids. The V end lost 4 bases, the J end lost 2 bases, and 12 bases lay between the germline ends. The CDR3 sequence: CASSRRGRGNQPQHF. In DNA form, the CDR3 reads TGTGCCAGCAGCCGTAGGGGTCGTGGCAATCAGCCCCAGCATTTT. The complete variable domain, with remaining parts taken from reference TRBV14 and TRBJ1-5, reads EAGVTQFPSHSVIEKGQTVTLRCDPISGHDNLYWYRRVMGKEIKFLLHFVKESKQDESGMPNNRFLAERTGGTYSTLKVQPAELEDSGVYFCASSRRGRGNQPQHFGDGTRLSIL.

The table lists this clonotype with many counts. CDR3 residues: CASSRQGVTEAFF. In DNA form, the CDR3 reads TGTGCCAGCAGCCGCCAGGGGGTCACTGAAGCTTTCTTT. The rearrangement links TRBV6-2 or TRBV6-3 to TRBJ1-1; 7 bases are shared with TRBD1. The V gene's germline CDR1 is MNHEY and CDR2 SVGEGT. CDR3 size: 13 residues. Losses at the gene ends were 6 bases for V and 4 bases for J; bases not matched to a gene: 5.

This chain joins TRBV12-3 or TRBV12-4 and TRBJ1-2, with D perhaps matching TRBD1 (5 bases). The CDR3 has 12 residues. V lost 3 bases, J lost 8 bases, and 10 bases lay in between. The CDR3 region has the DNA TGTGCCAGCAGTTTTAATGGGGACGGCTACACCTTC. As protein: CASSFNGDGYTF.

This clonotype was counted only a few times. The V gene is TRBV11-2, the J gene TRBJ2-3; 7 bases fit TRBD2. V lost 5 bases and J lost 4; bases outside the gene matches: 6. This CDR3 has 14 residues. The germline V gene encodes CDR1 SGHAT and CDR2 FQNNGV. CDR3 DNA: TGTGCCAGCAGCCAACCTCGGGGGGCAGATACGCAGTATTTT. Translated, it gives CASSQPRGADTQYF.

The rearrangement links TRBV7-2 to TRBJ1-2; D is uncertain. The CDR3 extends over 15 amino acids. Germline CDR1 is SGHTA and CDR2 is FQGNSA. The germline V and J ends were trimmed by 8 bases and 4 bases, with 20 bases remaining between them. CDR3 region: CASVPESVAGYGYTF. In DNA, the CDR3 is TGTGCCAGCGTCCCCGAATCCGTTGCGGGCTATGGCTACACCTTC.